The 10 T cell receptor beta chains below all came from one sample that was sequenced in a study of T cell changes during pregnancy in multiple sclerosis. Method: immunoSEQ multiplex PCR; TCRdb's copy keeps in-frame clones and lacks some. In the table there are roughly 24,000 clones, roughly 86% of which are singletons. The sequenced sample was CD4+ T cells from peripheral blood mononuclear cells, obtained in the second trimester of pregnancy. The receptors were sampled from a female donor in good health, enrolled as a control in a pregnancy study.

DNA for the CDR3: TGTGCCAGCAGTCAGACTAGCGGGAGCATCCACGAGCAGTACTTC. It codes for CASSQTSGSIHEQYF. V and J are TRBV28 and TRBJ2-7; 12 bases fit TRBD2. The CDR3 is made up of 15 amino acids. Per the germline V gene, CDR1 is MDHEN and CDR2 is SYDVKM. V trimming: 5 bases; J trimming: 5 bases; junction bases outside the gene matches: 7.

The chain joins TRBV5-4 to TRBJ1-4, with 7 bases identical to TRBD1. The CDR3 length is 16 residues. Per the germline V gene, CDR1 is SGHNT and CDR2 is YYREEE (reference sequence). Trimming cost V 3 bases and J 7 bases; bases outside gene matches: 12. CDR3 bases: TGTGCCAGCAGCTCCATGAGACAGGGACTAGGTGAAAAACTGTTTTTT. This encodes CASSSMRQGLGEKLFF.

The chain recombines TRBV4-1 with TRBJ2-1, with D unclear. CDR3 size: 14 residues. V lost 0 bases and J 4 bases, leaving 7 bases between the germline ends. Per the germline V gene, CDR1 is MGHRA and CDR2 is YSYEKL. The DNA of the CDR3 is TGCGCCAGCAGCCAAGATCCCCAGTACAATGAGCAGTTCTTC. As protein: CASSQDPQYNEQFF.

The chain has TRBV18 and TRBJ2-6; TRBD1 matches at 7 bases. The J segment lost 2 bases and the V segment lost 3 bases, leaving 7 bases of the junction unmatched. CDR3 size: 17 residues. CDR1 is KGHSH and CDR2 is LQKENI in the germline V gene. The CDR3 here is CASSPLIRGTGANVLTF. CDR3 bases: TGTGCCAGCTCACCGTTAATCAGGGGGACTGGGGCCAACGTCCTGACTTTC. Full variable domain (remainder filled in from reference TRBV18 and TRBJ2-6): NAGVMQNPRHLVRRRGQEARLRCSPMKGHSHVYWYRQLPEEGLKFMVYLQKENIIDESGMPKERFSAEFPKEGPSILRIQQVVRGDSAAYFCASSPLIRGTGANVLTFGAGSRLTVL.

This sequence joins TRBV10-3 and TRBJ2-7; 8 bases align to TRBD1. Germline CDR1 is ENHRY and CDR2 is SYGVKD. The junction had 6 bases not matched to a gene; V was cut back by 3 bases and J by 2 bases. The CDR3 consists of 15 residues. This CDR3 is CAISDRDRPPYEQYF. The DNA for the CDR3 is TGTGCCATCAGTGACCGGGACAGGCCCCCCTACGAGCAGTACTTC.

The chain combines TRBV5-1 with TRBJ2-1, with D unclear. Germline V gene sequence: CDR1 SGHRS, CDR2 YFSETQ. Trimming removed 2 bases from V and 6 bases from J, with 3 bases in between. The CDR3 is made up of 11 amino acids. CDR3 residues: CASSFSNEQFF. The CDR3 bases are TGCGCCAGCAGCTTCAGCAATGAGCAGTTCTTC.

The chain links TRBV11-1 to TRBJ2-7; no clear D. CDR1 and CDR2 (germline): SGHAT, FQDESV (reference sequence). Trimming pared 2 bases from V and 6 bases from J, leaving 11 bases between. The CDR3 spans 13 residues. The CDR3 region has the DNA TGTGCCAGCAGCTTAACCCTTGTCGGCGAGCAGTACTTC. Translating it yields CASSLTLVGEQYF.

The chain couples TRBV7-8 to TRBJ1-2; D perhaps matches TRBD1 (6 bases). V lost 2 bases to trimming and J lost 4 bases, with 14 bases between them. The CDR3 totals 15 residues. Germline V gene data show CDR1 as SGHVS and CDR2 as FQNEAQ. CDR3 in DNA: TGTGCCAGCAGCTTATACAGGGCGCCGGGCTATGGCTACACCTTC. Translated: CASSLYRAPGYGYTF.

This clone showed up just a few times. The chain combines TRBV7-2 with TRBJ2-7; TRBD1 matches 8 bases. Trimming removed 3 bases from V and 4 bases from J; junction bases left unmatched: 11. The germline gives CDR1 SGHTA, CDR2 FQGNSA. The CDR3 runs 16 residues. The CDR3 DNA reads TGTGCCAGCAGCTTCTCGACAGGGGTCTGGAGTTACGAGCAGTACTTC. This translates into CASSFSTGVWSYEQYF.

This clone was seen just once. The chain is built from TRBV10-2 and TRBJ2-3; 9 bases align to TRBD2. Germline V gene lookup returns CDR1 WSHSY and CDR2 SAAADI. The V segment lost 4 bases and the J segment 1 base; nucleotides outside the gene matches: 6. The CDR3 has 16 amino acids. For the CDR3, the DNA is TGCGCCAGCAGTGTACCGGAGCGGGAGGGCACAGATACGCAGTATTTT. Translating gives CASSVPEREGTDTQYF.